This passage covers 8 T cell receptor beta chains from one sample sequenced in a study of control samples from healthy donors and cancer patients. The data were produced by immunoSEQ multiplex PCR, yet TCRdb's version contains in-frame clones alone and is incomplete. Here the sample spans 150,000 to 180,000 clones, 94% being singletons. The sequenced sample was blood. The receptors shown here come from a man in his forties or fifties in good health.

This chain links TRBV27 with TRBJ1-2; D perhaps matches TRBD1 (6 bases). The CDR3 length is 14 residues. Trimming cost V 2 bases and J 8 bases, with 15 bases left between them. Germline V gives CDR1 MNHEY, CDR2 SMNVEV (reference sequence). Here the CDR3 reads CASSLNWGQRGYTF. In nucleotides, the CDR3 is TGTGCCAGCAGTTTAAATTGGGGGCAGCGGGGCTACACCTTC.

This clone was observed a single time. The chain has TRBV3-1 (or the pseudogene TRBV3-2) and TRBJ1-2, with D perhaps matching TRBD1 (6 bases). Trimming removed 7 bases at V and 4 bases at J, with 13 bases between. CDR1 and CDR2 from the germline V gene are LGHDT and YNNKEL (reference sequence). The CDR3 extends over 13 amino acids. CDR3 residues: CASNEGGGYGYTF. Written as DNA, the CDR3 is TGTGCCAGCAACGAGGGAGGGGGCTATGGCTACACCTTC.

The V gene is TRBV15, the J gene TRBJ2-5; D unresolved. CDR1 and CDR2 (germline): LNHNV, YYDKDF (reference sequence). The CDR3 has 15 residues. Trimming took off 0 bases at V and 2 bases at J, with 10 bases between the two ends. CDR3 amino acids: CATSRDFGRQETQYF. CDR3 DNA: TGTGCCACCAGCAGAGATTTTGGCAGACAAGAGACCCAGTACTTC.

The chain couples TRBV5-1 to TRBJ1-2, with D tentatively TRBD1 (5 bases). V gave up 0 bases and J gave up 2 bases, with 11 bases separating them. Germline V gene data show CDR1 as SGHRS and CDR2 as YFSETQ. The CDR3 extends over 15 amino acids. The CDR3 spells CASSLAGGRNYGYTF. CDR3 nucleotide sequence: TGCGCCAGCAGCTTGGCCGGGGGGAGGAACTATGGCTACACCTTC.

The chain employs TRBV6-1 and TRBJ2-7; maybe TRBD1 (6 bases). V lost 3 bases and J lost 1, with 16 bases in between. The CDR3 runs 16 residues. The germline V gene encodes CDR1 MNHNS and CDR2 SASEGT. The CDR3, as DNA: TGTGCCAGCAGTGACCGTGGTACAGGGACGTCCTACGAGCAGTACTTC. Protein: CASSDRGTGTSYEQYF.

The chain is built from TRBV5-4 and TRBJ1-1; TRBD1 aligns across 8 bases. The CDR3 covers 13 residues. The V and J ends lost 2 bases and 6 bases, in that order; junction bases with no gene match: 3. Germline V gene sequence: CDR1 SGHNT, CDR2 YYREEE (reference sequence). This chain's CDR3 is CASSLTGGAEAFF. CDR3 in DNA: TGTGCCAGCAGCTTAACAGGGGGAGCTGAAGCTTTCTTT.

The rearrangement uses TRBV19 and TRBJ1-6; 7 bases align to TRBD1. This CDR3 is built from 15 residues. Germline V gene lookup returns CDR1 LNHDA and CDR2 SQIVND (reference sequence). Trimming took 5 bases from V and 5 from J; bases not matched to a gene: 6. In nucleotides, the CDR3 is TGTGCCAGTAGTTGGGGACAGCCTCATAATTCACCCCTCCACTTT. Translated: CASSWGQPHNSPLHF.

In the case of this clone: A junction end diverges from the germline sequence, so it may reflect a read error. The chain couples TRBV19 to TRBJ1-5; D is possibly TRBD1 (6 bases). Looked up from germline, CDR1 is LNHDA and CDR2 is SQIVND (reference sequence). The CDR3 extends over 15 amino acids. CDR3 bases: TGTGCTAGTAGTACAGGGAAAAGAAGCAATCAGCCCCAGCATTTT. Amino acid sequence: CASSTGKRSNQPQHF.